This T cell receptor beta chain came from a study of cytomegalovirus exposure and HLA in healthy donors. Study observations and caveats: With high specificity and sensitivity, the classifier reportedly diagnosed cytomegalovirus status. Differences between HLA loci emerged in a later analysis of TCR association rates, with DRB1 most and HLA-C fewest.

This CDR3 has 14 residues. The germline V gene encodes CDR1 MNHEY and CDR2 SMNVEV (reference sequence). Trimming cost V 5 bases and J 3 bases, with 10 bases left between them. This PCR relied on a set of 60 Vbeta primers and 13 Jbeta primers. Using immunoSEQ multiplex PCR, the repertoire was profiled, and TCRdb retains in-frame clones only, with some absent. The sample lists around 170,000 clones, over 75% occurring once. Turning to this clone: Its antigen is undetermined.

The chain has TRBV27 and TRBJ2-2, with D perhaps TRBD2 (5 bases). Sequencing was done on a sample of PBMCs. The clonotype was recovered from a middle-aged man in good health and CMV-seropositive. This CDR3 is CASSRWGDTGELFF. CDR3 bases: TGTGCCAGCAGTCGGTGGGGAGACACCGGGGAGCTGTTTTTT.